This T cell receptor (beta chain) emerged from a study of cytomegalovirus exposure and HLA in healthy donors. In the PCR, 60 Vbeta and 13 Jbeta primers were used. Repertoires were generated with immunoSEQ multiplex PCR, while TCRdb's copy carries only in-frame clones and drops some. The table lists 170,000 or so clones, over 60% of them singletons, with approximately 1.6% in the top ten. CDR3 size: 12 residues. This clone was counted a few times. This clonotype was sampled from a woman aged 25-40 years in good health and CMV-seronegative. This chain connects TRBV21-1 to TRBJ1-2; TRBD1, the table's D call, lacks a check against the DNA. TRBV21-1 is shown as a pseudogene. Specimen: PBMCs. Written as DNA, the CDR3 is TGTGCCGAACAGGGTTTCCACTATGGCTACACCTTC. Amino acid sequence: CAEQGFHYGYTF.